This T cell receptor beta chain was found in a study of siplizumab effects on memory and regulatory T cells. Note on this clone: Its antigen is as yet unknown.

From germline, CDR1 is MGHRA and CDR2 YSYEKL. CDR3 size: 13 residues. Trimming took off 3 bases at V and 6 bases at J, with 9 bases between the two ends. Clones were read by immunoSEQ multiplex PCR, and TCRdb kept only the in-frame ones, dropping some. The data show more than 13,000 clones, around 43% seen once. The mixed lymphocyte reaction cells were cocultured at 37°C for about 6 days. Study outcomes and limitations: The average Treg-derived proportion among mappable alloreactive CD4+ clones was 68.8% with siplizumab versus 25% to 30% in controls.

The chain links TRBV4-1 to TRBJ2-4, with D unclear. This TCR was recovered from a human donor in good health; the cells came from an allogeneic mixed lymphocyte reaction. Some clones in this sample may be carry-over from other donors' samples. Specimen: CFSE-low (dividing) CD4+ T cells sorted from an allogeneic mixed lymphocyte reaction. This CDR3 is CASSQTTGNIQYF. Written as DNA, the CDR3 is TGCGCCAGCAGCCAGACGACTGGAAACATTCAGTACTTC.